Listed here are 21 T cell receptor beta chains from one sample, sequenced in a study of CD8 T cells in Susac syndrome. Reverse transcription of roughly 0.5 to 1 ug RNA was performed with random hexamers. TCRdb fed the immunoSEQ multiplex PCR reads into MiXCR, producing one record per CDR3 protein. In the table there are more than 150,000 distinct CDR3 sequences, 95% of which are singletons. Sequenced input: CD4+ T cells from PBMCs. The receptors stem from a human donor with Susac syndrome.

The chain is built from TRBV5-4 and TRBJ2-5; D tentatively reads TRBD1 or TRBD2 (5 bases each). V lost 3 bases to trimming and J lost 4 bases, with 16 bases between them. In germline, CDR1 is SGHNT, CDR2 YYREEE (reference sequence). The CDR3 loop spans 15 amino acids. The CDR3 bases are TGTGCCAGCAGCTCTCCCCTCCGGGGCCGAGAGACCCAGTACTTC. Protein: CASSSPLRGRETQYF.

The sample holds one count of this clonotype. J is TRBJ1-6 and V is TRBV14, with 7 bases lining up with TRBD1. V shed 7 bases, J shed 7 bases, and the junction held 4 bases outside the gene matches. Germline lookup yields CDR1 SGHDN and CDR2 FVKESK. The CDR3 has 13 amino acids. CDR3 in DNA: TGTGCCAGCACGGGACAGCGGAATTCACCCCTCCACTTT. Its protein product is CASTGQRNSPLHF.

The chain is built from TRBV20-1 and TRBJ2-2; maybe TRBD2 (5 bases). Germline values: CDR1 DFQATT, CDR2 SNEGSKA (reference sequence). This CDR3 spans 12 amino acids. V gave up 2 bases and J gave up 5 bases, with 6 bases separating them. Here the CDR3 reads CSARRGTGELFF. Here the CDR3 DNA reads TGCAGTGCTAGACGAGGGACCGGGGAGCTGTTTTTT.

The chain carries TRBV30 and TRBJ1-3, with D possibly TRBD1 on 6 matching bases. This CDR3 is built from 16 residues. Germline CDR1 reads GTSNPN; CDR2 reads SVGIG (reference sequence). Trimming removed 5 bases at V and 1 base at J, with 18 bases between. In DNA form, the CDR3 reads TGTGCCTGGTCCTTACAGGGTAGTAGTTCTGGAAACACCATATATTTT. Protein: CAWSLQGSSSGNTIYF.

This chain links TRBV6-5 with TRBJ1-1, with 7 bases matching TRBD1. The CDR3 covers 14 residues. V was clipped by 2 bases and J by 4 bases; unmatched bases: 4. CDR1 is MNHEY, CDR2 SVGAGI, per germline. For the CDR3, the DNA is TGTGCCAGCAGTTACCAGACAGGGAGCACTGAAGCTTTCTTT. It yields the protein CASSYQTGSTEAFF.

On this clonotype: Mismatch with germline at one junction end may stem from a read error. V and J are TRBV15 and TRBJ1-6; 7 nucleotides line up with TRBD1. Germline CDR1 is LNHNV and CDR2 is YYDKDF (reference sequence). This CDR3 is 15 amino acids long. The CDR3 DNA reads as TGTGCCACCAGCGGAGACAGGGCGCTTAATTCACCCCTCCACTTT. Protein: CATSGDRALNSPLHF.

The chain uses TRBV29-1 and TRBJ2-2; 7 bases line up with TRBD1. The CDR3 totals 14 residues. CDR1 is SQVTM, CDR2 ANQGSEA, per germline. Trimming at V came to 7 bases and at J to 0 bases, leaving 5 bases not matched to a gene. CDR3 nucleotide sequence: TGCAGCGCCACCGGGACAGCGAACACCGGGGAGCTGTTTTTT. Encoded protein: CSATGTANTGELFF.

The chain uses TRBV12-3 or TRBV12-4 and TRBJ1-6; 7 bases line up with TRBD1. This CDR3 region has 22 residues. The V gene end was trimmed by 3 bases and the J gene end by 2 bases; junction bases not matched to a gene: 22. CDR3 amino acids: CASSFRAGGGKVSNAYNSPLHF. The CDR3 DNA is TGTGCCAGCAGTTTTAGGGCAGGGGGAGGGAAGGTCTCTAATGCCTATAATTCACCCCTCCACTTT.

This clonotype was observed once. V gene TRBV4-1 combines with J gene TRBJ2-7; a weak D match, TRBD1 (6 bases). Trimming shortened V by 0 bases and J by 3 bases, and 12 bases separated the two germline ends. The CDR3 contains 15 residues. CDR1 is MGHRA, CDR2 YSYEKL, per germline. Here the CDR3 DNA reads TGCGCCAGCAGCCAAGAACGCCCACAGGGCTACGAGCAGTACTTC. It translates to CASSQERPQGYEQYF.

The DNA of the CDR3 is TGTGCCAGCTCACCCGCAGGGTCCGGGGAGCTGTTTTTT. Translated: CASSPAGSGELFF. The V and J genes are TRBV18 and TRBJ2-2; a weak D match, TRBD1 (5 bases). CDR1 is KGHSH and CDR2 is LQKENI in the germline V gene. Trimming took off 3 bases at V and 6 bases at J, with 8 bases between the two ends. The CDR3 loop spans 13 amino acids.

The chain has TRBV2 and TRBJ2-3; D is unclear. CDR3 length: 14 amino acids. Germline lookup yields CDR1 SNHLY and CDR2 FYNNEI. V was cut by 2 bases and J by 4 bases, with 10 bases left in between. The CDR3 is CASSELRGADTQYF. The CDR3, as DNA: TGTGCCAGCAGTGAATTGAGAGGTGCAGATACGCAGTATTTT.

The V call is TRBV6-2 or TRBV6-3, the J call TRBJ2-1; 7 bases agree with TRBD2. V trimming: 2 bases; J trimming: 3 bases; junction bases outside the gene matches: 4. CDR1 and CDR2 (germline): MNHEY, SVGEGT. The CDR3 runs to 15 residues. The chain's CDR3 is CASSYGGGVYNEQFF. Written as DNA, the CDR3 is TGTGCCAGCAGTTACGGCGGGGGAGTCTACAATGAGCAGTTCTTC.

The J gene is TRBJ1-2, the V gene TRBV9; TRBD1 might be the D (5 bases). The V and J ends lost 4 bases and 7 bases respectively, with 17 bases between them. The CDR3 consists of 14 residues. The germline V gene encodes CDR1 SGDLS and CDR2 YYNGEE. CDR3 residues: CASSPSQGSSGYTF. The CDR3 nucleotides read TGTGCCAGCAGCCCGTCTCAGGGATCAAGTGGCTACACCTTC.

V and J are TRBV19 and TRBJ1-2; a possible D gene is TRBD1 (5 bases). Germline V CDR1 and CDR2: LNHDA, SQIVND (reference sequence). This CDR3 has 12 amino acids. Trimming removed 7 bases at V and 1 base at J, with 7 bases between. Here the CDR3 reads CASTGDNYGYTF. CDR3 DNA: TGTGCCAGTACGGGGGATAACTATGGCTACACCTTC.

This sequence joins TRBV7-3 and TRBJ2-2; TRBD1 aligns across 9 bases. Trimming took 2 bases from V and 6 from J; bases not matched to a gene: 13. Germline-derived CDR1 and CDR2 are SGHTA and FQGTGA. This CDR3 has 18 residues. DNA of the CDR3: TGTGCCAGCAGCTTATCCCTATTGGGGACAGGGAGTCCCGGGGAGCTGTTTTTT. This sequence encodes CASSLSLLGTGSPGELFF.

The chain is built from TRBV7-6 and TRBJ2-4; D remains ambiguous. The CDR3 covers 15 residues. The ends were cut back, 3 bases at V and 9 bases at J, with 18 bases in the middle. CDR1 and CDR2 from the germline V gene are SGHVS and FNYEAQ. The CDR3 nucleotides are TGTGCCAGCAGCTTTTTTCGCCTCCGCGCCGTCATTCAGTACTTC. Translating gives CASSFFRLRAVIQYF.

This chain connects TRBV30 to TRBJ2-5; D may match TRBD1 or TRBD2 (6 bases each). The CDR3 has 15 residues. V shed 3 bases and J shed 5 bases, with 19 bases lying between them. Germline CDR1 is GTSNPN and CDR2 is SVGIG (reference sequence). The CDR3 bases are TGTGCCTGGAGCCCTTCTGGGGGGCTGCAGGAGACCCAGTACTTC. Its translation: CAWSPSGGLQETQYF.

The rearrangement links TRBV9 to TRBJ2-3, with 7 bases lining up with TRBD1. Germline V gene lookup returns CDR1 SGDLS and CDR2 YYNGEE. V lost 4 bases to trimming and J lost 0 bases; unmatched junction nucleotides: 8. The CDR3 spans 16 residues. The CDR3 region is CASSPTGTESTDTQYF. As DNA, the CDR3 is TGTGCCAGCAGCCCCACCGGGACAGAAAGCACAGATACGCAGTATTTT.

The chain's CDR3 is CASSGKGGNQPQHF. In DNA, the CDR3 is TGTGCCAGCAGTGGTAAAGGGGGCAATCAGCCCCAGCATTTT. The chain couples TRBV25-1 to TRBJ1-5; a weak D match, TRBD1 (5 bases). V was cut by 4 bases and J by 2 bases, with 9 bases left in between. In germline, CDR1 is MGHDK, CDR2 SYGVNS. The CDR3 is 14 amino acids.

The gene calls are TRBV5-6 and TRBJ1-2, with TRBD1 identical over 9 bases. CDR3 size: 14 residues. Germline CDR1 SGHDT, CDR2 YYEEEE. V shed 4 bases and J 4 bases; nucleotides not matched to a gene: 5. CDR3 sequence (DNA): TGTGCCAGCAGCGACACGGACAGGGGCTATGGCTACACCTTC. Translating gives CASSDTDRGYGYTF.

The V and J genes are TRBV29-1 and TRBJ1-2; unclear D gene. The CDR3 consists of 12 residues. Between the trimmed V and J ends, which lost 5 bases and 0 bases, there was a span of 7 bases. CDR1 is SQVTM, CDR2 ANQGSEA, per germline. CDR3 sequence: CSVLIANYGYTF. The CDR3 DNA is TGCAGCGTTCTGATAGCTAACTATGGCTACACCTTC.